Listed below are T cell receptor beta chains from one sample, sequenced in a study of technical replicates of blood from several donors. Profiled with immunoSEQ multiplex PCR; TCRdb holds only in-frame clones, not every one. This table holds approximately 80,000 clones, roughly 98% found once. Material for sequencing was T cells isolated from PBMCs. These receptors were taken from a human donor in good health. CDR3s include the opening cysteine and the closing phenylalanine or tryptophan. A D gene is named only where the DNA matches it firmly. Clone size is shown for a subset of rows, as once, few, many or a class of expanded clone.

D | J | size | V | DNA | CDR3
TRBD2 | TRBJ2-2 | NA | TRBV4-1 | TGCGCCAGCAGCCAAACTAGCGGGAGGGCCCCCGGGGAGCTGTTTTTT | CASSQTSGRAPGELFF
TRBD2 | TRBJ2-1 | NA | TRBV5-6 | TGTGCCAGCAGCTTGGTTCGGGGGGGCGGTGAGCAGTTCTTC | CASSLVRGGGEQFF
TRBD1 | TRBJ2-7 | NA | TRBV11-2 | TGTGCCAGCAGCTCCGGACAGGGGCGAAAGATCTACGAGCAGTACTTC | CASSSGQGRKIYEQYF
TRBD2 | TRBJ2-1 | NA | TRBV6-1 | TGTGCCAGCGGCCCTAGCGGCTCCAATGAGCAGTTCTTC | CASGPSGSNEQFF
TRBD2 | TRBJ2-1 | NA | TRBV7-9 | TGTGCCAGCAGCTTAGGACTAGCGGATTACAATGAGCAGTTCTTC | CASSLGLADYNEQFF
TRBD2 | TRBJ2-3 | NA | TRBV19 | TGTGCCAGTTGGACTAGCGGCACAGATACGCAGTATTTT | CASWTSGTDTQYF
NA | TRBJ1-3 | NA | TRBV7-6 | TGTGCCAGCAGCTTAGAGGTCGGGTCTCCGGGACACTCTGGAAACACCATATATTTT | CASSLEVGSPGHSGNTIYF
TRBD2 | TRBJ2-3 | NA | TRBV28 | TGTGCCAGCAGTTTAGCCGTAGCTGGGGAGGGATGGGCAGATACGCAGTATTTT | CASSLAVAGEGWADTQYF
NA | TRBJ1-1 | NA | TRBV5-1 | TGCGCCAGCAGCGGAGGACAGCTAGTCATGAACACTGAAGCTTTCTTT | CASSGGQLVMNTEAFF
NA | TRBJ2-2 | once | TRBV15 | TGTGCCACCAGCAGAGATCCGAGCACCGGGGAGCTGTTTTTT | CATSRDPSTGELFF
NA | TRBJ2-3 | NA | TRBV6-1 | TGTGCCAGCAGGTCCGGGATAGCGGACACAGATACGCAGTATTTT | CASRSGIADTDTQYF
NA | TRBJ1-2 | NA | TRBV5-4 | TGTGCCAGCACCCCGGGGGGGGACTATGGCTACACCTTC | CASTPGGDYGYTF
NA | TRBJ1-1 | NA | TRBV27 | TGTGCCAGCAGTCCATCCGGGGAGGGAAAATATAACGAAGCTTTCTTT | CASSPSGEGKYNEAFF
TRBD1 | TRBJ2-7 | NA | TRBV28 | TGTGCCAGCCAGGGGACAGTCTCGTACGAGCAGTACTTC | CASQGTVSYEQYF
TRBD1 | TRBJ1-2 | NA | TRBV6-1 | TGTGCCAGCAGTGAAGCGGGACAGGGGGAAGATGGCTACACCTTC | CASSEAGQGEDGYTF
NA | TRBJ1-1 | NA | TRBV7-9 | TGTGCCAGCAGAAACAGGAACACTGAAGCTTTCTTT | CASRNRNTEAFF
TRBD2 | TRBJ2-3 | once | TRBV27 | TGTGCCAGCAGTCTAGGACTAGCGGGCAATACGCAGTATTTT | CASSLGLAGNTQYF
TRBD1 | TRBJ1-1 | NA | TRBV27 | TGTGCCAGCAGTTGGGGGACAGGGGGCTTTGAAGCTTTCTTT | CASSWGTGGFEAFF
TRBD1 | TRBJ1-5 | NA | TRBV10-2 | TGCGCCAGCACTGACAGGGGGTTCGGCAATCAGCCCCAGCATTTT | CASTDRGFGNQPQHF
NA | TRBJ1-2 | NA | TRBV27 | TGTGCCAGCAGTACGACAGGCTTAGCTAACTATGGCTACACCTTC | CASSTTGLANYGYTF
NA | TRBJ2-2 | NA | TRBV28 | TGTGCCAGCAGTTTAAATCCCGGGAGAGCGAACACCGGGGAGCTGTTTTTT | CASSLNPGRANTGELFF
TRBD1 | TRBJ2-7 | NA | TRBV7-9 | TGTGCCAGCAGCACACCTCCAGGGGGTCTCCCCTACGAGCAGTACTTC | CASSTPPGGLPYEQYF
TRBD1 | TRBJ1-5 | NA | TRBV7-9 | TGTGCCAGCAGCTACGTGAACACAGGGACAGTCTCCCGTCAGCCCCAGCATTTT | CASSYVNTGTVSRQPQHF
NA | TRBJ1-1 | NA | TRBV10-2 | TGCGCCAGCAGTAGCCTCGCGGGCCACACTGAAGCTTTCTTT | CASSSLAGHTEAFF
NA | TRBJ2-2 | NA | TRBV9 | TGTGCCAGCAGCGTAGTGGGCGGGAATTCGATAACCGGGGAGCTGTTTTTT | CASSVVGGNSITGELFF
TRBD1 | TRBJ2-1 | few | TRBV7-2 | TGTGCCAGCAGCTTAGTGGTTCAACAGGGGTTCAATGAGCAGTTCTTC | CASSLVVQQGFNEQFF
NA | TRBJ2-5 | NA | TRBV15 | TGTGCCACCAGCCTGCAGGGAGGGACCCAGTACTTC | CATSLQGGTQYF
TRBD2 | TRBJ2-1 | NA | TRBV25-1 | TGTGCCAGCAGTCCTAGCGGATCCTACAATGAGCAGTTCTTC | CASSPSGSYNEQFF
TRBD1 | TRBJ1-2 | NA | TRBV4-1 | TGCGCCAGCAGCCCAGCGGACAGGGAGTATGGCTACACCTTC | CASSPADREYGYTF
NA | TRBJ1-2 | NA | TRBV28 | TGTGCCAGCAGTCGCTCCGGACGGACTGACTATGGCTACACCTTC | CASSRSGRTDYGYTF
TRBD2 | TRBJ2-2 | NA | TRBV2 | TGTGCCAGCAGTGGACCCCGTCCTAGCGGGGCGAACACCGGGGAGCTGTTTTTT | CASSGPRPSGANTGELFF
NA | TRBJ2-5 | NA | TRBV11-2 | TGTGCCAGCAGCTTAGTGTCTACCCTCGGGGAGACCCAGTACTTC | CASSLVSTLGETQYF
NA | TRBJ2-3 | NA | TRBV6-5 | TGTGCCAGCAGTTACAGGAGACTCACAGATACGCAGTATTTT | CASSYRRLTDTQYF
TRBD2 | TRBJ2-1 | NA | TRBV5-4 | TGTGCCAGCAGACTAGCGGGTTACAATGAGCAGTTCTTC | CASRLAGYNEQFF
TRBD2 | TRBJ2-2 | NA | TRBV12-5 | TGTGCTAGTGGCCGCGGACTAGCGGCTACCGGGGAGCTGTTTTTT | CASGRGLAATGELFF
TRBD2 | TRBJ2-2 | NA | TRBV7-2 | TGTGCCAGCAGCGAACTAGCGCCCGCGGCCACCGGGGAGCTGTTTTTT | CASSELAPAATGELFF
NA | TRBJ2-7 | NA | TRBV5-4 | TGTGCCAGCAGCTCTGCAGGAAAACCGGGGGAGCAGTACTTC | CASSSAGKPGEQYF
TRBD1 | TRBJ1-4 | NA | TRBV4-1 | TGCGCCAGCAGCCAGGCCGGGACAGGCGAAAAACTGTTTTTT | CASSQAGTGEKLFF
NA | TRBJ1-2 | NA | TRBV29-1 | TGCAGCGTTGATGCAGGGGAGGGGGGCTATGGCTACACCTTC | CSVDAGEGGYGYTF
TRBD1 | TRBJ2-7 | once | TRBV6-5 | TGTGCCAGCAGTTACTCTTGGGGACAGCGAAGCTACGAGCAGTACTTC | CASSYSWGQRSYEQYF
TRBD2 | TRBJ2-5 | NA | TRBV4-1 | TGCGCCAGCAGCCAAGATCCGAGCGGGGGGATTCGGGAGACCCAGTACTTC | CASSQDPSGGIRETQYF
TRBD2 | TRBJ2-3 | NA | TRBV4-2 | TGTGCCAGCAGCCAAGATCAGTCGGGGGGGCCAGATACGCAGTATTTT | CASSQDQSGGPDTQYF
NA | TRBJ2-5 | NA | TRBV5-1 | TGCGCCAGCAGCTTCCAGTCTCAAGAGACCCAGTACTTC | CASSFQSQETQYF
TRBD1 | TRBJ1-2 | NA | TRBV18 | TGTGCCAGCTCATCCACCGGGACAGGTATAGATGGCTACACCTTC | CASSSTGTGIDGYTF
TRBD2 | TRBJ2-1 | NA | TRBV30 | TGTGCCTGGAGTACCACTAGCGGGGGTCCAGGGGAGCAGTTCTTC | CAWSTTSGGPGEQFF
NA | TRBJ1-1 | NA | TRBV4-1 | TGCGCCAGCAGCCATCCCGGACAGTTGAACACTGAAGCTTTCTTT | CASSHPGQLNTEAFF
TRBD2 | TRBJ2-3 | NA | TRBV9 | TGTGCCAGCAGCGTGAGCGGGGGGACTAGCACAGATACGCAGTATTTT | CASSVSGGTSTDTQYF
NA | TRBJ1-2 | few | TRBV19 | TGTGCCAGTAGTATGCGGGGGCAAGGCTACACCTTC | CASSMRGQGYTF
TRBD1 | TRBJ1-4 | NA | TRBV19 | TGTGCCAGTGGATGGCTGGTACAGGGGGGTGAAAAACTGTTTTTT | CASGWLVQGGEKLFF
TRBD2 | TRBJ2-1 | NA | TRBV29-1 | TGCAGCGCCGAGGGGAGGGACGCGTACAATGAGCAGTTCTTC | CSAEGRDAYNEQFF
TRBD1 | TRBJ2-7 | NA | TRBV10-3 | TGTGCCATCAGTGCGGGACAGGGGTGGGCCGAGCAGTACTTC | CAISAGQGWAEQYF
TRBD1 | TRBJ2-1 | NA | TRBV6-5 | TGTGCCAGCGGATCGGGACAGGGCTACAATGAGCAGTTCTTC | CASGSGQGYNEQFF
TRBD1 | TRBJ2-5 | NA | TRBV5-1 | TGCGCCAGCAGCTTGGCTCCTTCGGGACAGCAAGAGACCCAGTACTTC | CASSLAPSGQQETQYF